These 20 T cell receptor beta chains came from one sample sequenced in a study of CD8 T cells in ankylosing spondylitis. Study-level results: Characteristic of ankylosing spondylitis blood, it appeared, was a TCR beta motif comprising roughly eight highly homologous variants.

Their antigens remain unidentified. Each CDR3 protein gets one entry after TCRdb re-called the 5' RACE reads with MiXCR. The sample has tens of thousands of distinct CDR3 sequences, roughly 9% seen once. Material: blood, either unsorted or a sorted T cell fraction (not recorded which). These receptors were collected from a male donor with ankylosing spondylitis.

This clonotype appeared many times. V gene TRBV15 combines with J gene TRBJ2-3; 7 nucleotides line up with TRBD1. Germline V CDR1 and CDR2: LNHNV, YYDKDF (reference sequence). V was clipped by 3 bases and J by 3 bases; unmatched bases: 6. The CDR3 totals 15 residues. CDR3 residues: CATSSGDSRTDTQYF. The CDR3 bases are TGTGCCACCAGCAGCGGGGACAGCAGAACAGATACGCAGTATTTT.

This clonotype was seen at least ten times. V is TRBV12-3 or TRBV12-4 and J is TRBJ2-5; D gene unclear. V dropped 2 bases and J dropped 3 bases, with 10 bases sitting between them. The CDR3 has 14 residues. CDR3 amino acids: CASSLLDLKETQYF. The CDR3 region has the DNA TGTGCCAGCAGTTTATTAGATTTAAAAGAGACCCAGTACTTC.

This clonotype was seen a few times. This rearrangement joins TRBV7-9 to TRBJ2-3, with D unclear. CDR1 and CDR2 (germline): SEHNR, FQNEAQ (reference sequence). The germline V and J ends were trimmed by 0 bases and 4 bases, with 11 bases remaining between them. This CDR3 is 15 amino acids long. CDR3 residues: CASSLALSNPDTQYF. The CDR3 coding sequence is TGTGCCAGCAGCTTAGCCCTTTCTAACCCAGATACGCAGTATTTT.

As concerns this clonotype: This may stem from a read error, because a much larger clone lies one nucleotide away. The rearrangement links TRBV7-9 to TRBJ1-1, with a tentative D call TRBD1 (5 bases). The CDR3 spans 15 residues. The V gene's germline CDR1 is SEHNR and CDR2 FQNEAQ (reference sequence). Deletions cut 5 bases from V and 3 bases from J, with 16 bases between. CDR3 sequence reads: CASSDRAGGDTEAFF. CDR3 nucleotides: TGTGCCAGCAGCGATAGGGCCGGGGGTGACACTGAAGCTTTCTTT.

This clonotype was seen a handful of times. V is TRBV11-2 and J is TRBJ1-4; D uncertain. The CDR3 consists of 10 residues. The V end was cut by 5 bases, the J end by 8 bases, with 3 bases between. CDR1 is SGHAT and CDR2 is FQNNGV in the germline V gene. Here the CDR3 reads CASSGEKLFF. Written as DNA, the CDR3 is TGTGCCAGCAGCGGAGAAAAACTGTTTTTT.

The rearrangement uses TRBV6-1 and TRBJ2-7, with 10 positions matching TRBD2. This CDR3 is 17 amino acids long. The V gene end was trimmed by 6 bases and the J gene end by 0 bases; junction bases not matched to a gene: 11. Per germline, CDR1 MNHNS and CDR2 SASEGT. The CDR3, as DNA: TGTGCCAGCAGCCCTGATAGCGGGAGGCCCTTCTCCTACGAGCAGTACTTC. Its translation is CASSPDSGRPFSYEQYF.

A few counts support this clonotype. The rearrangement links TRBV7-9 to TRBJ1-1; a possible D gene is TRBD1 (6 bases). The V end was cut by 1 base, the J end by 1 base, with 10 bases between. This CDR3 spans 15 amino acids. Germline V lookup: CDR1 SEHNR, CDR2 FQNEAQ (reference sequence). The chain's CDR3 is CASSLVEQGNTEAFF. DNA of the CDR3: TGTGCCAGCAGCTTAGTGGAACAGGGGAACACTGAAGCTTTCTTT.

This clonotype has a handful of counts. This chain joins TRBV7-6 and TRBJ2-7, with D uncertain. Trimming removed 1 base at V and 3 bases at J, with 7 bases between. This CDR3 has 13 residues. Germline lookup yields CDR1 SGHVS and CDR2 FNYEAQ. The CDR3 DNA is TGTGCCAGCAGCTTAGGACGGAACTACGAGCAGTACGTC. This gives the protein CASSLGRNYEQYV.

In its sample, this clonotype was seen many times. This chain uses TRBV29-1 with TRBJ1-2; the D gene is possibly TRBD1 (6 bases). CDR1 SQVTM and CDR2 ANQGSEA come from the germline V gene. This CDR3 has 14 residues. Deletions cut 5 bases from V and 1 base from J, with 14 bases between. The CDR3 region is CSVITGQRNYGYTF. The CDR3 DNA reads as TGCAGCGTTATAACAGGGCAGCGTAACTATGGCTACACCTTC.

This clonotype came up many times. This chain connects TRBV7-8 to TRBJ1-6; D is unclear. There are 15 residues in the CDR3. Germline assignment: CDR1 SGHVS and CDR2 FQNEAQ. The ends were cut back, 8 bases at V and 0 bases at J, with 11 bases in the middle. The CDR3 DNA sequence: TGTGCCAGCGGCACTCGCAGCTCCTATAATTCACCCCTCCACTTT. It codes for CASGTRSSYNSPLHF. Full variable domain (rest looked up from reference TRBV7-8 and TRBJ1-6): GAGVSQSPRYKVAKRGQDVALRCDPISGHVSLFWYQQALGQGPEFLTYFQNEAQLDKSGLPSDRFFAERPEGSVSTLKIQRTQQEDSAVYLCASGTRSSYNSPLHFGNGTRLTVT.

V usage is TRBV9 and J usage is TRBJ1-2; possible D gene TRBD1, 5 bases. Germline V gives CDR1 SGDLS, CDR2 YYNGEE. CDR3 size: 14 residues. V lost 4 bases to trimming and J lost 2 bases, with 12 bases between them. CDR3 sequence: CASSPAPGNYGYTF. The CDR3 coding sequence is TGTGCCAGCAGCCCAGCCCCAGGGAACTATGGCTACACCTTC.

This clonotype appeared many times. As DNA, the CDR3 is TGTGCCACCCAGGGGGACAGCTCCTACGAGCAGTACTTC. The encoded protein is CATQGDSSYEQYF. The chain combines TRBV10-3 with TRBJ2-7; TRBD1 aligns across 7 bases. The germline CDR1 and CDR2 sequences are ENHRY and SYGVKD. Unmatched junction bases numbered 6, after V lost 10 bases and J lost 0 bases. This CDR3 is built from 13 residues.

Comment on this clonotype: At one boundary the junction diverges from the germline segment, which might be a read error. The V and J genes are TRBV27 and TRBJ1-2; no reliable D call. CDR3 length: 11 residues. CDR1 is MNHEY and CDR2 is SMNVEV in the germline V gene (reference sequence). CDR3 protein: CASRGSGGYTF. The CDR3 DNA follows: TGTGCCAGCAGGGGCTCCGGTGGCTACACTTTC.

This clonotype has only a few counts. The chain has TRBV27 and TRBJ2-6; D tentatively fits TRBD1 or TRBD2 (5 bases each). Trimming took off 8 bases at V and 0 bases at J, with 5 bases between the two ends. CDR1 is MNHEY, CDR2 SMNVEV, per germline (reference sequence). The CDR3 covers 13 residues. CDR3 in DNA: TGTGCCAGCGGGGGCTCTGGGGCCAACGTCCTGACTTTC. It encodes CASGGSGANVLTF.

The chain carries TRBV7-8 and TRBJ2-7; 8 bases match TRBD2. The V and J ends lost 3 bases and 4 bases, in that order; junction bases with no gene match: 8. There are 15 residues in the CDR3. Germline V gives CDR1 SGHVS, CDR2 FQNEAQ. The CDR3 DNA sequence: TGTGCCAGCAGCTTGACCGGGACTAGTATGTACGAGCAGTACTTC. Protein product: CASSLTGTSMYEQYF.

This clonotype has a count of ten or more. This rearrangement joins TRBV4-1 to TRBJ2-3, with D uncertain. Germline V gives CDR1 MGHRA, CDR2 YSYEKL. CDR3 size: 14 residues. Trimming removed 0 bases at V and 0 bases at J, with 4 bases between. CDR3 amino acids: CASSQDRSTDTQYF. CDR3 DNA: TGCGCCAGCAGCCAAGATCGGAGCACAGATACGCAGTATTTT.

The V gene is TRBV15, the J gene TRBJ1-1; D not resolved. Trimming shortened V by 5 bases and J by 5 bases, and 18 bases separated the two germline ends. The length of the CDR3 is 15 residues. The germline gives CDR1 LNHNV, CDR2 YYDKDF (reference sequence). CDR3 bases: TGTGCCACCAGCGGACGGGAGGGATTCAGAACTGAAGCTTTCTTT. Its protein is CATSGREGFRTEAFF.

This clonotype was seen ten or more times. V usage is TRBV7-2 and J usage is TRBJ2-3, with D maybe TRBD1 (6 bases). Trimming removed 4 bases from V and 0 bases from J, with 11 bases in between. Per germline, CDR1 SGHTA and CDR2 FQGNSA. The CDR3 consists of 15 residues. CDR3 in DNA: TGTGCCAGCAGCTACGACCAGGGGAGCACAGATACGCAGTATTTT. Residues: CASSYDQGSTDTQYF.

The rearrangement links TRBV12-3 or TRBV12-4 to TRBJ1-1; D unresolved. V gave up 3 bases and J gave up 3 bases, with 8 bases separating them. CDR3 size: 13 residues. DNA for the CDR3: TGTGCCAGCAGTTTGGGTCGGGACACTGAAGCTTTCTTT. It translates to CASSLGRDTEAFF.

This clonotype was counted many times. The CDR3, as DNA: TGTGCCAGCAGTTTAGGCGTAGCGGGCACAGATACGCAGTATTTT. Encoded protein: CASSLGVAGTDTQYF. The V call is TRBV12-3 or TRBV12-4, the J call TRBJ2-3; the D gene is possibly TRBD2 (6 bases). V lost 1 base, J lost 1 base, and 9 bases lay in between. The CDR3 contains 15 residues.